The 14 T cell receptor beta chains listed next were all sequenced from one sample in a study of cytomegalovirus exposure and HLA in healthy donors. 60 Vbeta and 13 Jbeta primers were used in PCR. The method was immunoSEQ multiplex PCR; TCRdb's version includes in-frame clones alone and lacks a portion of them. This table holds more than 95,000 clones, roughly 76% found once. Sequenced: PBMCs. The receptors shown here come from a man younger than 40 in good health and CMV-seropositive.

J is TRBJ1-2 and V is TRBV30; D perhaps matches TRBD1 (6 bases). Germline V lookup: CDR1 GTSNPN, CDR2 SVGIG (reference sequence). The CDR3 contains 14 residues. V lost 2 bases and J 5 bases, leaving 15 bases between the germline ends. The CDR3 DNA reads TGTGCCTGGAGTAGACAGGATGGAGGATATGGCTACACCTTC. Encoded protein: CAWSRQDGGYGYTF.

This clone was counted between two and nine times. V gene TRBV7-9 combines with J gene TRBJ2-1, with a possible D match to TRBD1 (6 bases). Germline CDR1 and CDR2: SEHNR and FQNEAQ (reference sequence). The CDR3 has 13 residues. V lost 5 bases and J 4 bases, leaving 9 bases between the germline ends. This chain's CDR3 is CASSPTGYNEQFF. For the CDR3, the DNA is TGTGCCAGCAGCCCGACAGGTTACAATGAGCAGTTCTTC.

The CDR3 nucleotides read TGTGCCAGCAGCTCGGGGACTAGCGCAGATACGCAGTATTTT. Amino acids: CASSSGTSADTQYF. This sequence joins TRBV7-9 and TRBJ2-3; 10 bases map to TRBD2. The CDR3 totals 14 residues. V was pared by 4 bases and J by 4 bases, with 2 bases of the junction left unmatched. CDR1 and CDR2 (germline): SEHNR, FQNEAQ (reference sequence).

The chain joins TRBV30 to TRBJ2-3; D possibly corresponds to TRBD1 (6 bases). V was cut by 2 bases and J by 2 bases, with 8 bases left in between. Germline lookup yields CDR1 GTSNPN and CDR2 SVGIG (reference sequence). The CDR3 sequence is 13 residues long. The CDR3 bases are TGTGCCTGGAGTCGGGACAACACAGATACGCAGTATTTT. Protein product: CAWSRDNTDTQYF.

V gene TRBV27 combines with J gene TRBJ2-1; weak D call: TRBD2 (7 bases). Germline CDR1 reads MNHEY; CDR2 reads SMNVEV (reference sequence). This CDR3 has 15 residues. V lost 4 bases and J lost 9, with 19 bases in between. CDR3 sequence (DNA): TGTGCCAGCAGTTCCCCCCCGGGGGGCGTGATTGAGCAGTTCTTC. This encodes CASSSPPGGVIEQFF.

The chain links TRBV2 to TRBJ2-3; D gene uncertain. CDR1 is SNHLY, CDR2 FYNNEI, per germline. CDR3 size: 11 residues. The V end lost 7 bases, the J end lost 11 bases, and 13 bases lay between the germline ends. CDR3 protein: CASTGPGGQYF. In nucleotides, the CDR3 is TGTGCCAGCACCGGCCCCGGCGGGCAGTATTTT.

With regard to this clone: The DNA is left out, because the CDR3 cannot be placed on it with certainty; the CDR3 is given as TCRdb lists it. The CDR3 is CASSKVATGTSEQYF. This chain connects TRBV21-1 to TRBJ2-7; TRBD2, the table's D call, lacks a check against the DNA. TRBV21-1 is an annotated pseudogene. The CDR3 is 15 amino acids long, termini counted.

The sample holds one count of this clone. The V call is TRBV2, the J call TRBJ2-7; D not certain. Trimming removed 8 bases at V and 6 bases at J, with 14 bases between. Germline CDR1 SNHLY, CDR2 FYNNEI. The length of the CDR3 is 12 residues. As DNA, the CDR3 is TGTGCCAGCTCTGTAAATTCCCGCGAGCAGTACTTC. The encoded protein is CASSVNSREQYF. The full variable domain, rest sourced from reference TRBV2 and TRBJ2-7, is EPEVTQTPSHQVTQMGQEVILRCVPISNHLYFYWYRQILGQKVEFLVSFYNNEISEKSEIFDDQFSVERPDGSNFTLKIRSTKLEDSAMYFCASSVNSREQYFGPGTRLTVT.

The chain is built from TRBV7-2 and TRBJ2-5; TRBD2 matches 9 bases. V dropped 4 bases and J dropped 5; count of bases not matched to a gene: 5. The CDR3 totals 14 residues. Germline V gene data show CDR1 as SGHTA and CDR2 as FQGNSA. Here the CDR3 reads CASSSSGGSETQYF. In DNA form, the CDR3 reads TGTGCCAGCAGCTCCAGCGGGGGGAGCGAGACCCAGTACTTC.

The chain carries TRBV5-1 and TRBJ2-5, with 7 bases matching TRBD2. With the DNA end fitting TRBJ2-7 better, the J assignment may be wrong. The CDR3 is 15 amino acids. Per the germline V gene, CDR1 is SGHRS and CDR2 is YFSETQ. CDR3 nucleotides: TGCGCCAGCAGCTTGGCCCCGGGGGGAGAGAACGAGCAGTACTTC. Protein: CASSLAPGGENEQYF.

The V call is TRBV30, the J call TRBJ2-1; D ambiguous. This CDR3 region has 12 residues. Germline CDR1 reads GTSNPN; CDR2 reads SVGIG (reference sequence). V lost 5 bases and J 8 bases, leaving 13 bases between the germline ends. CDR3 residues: CAWGEAGDEQFF. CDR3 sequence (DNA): TGTGCCTGGGGCGAAGCCGGAGATGAGCAGTTCTTC.

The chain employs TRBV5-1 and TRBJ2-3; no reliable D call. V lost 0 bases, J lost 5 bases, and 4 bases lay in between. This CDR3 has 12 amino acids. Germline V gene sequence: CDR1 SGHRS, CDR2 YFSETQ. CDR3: CASSLDIDTQYF. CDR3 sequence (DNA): TGCGCCAGCAGCTTGGATATAGATACGCAGTATTTT.

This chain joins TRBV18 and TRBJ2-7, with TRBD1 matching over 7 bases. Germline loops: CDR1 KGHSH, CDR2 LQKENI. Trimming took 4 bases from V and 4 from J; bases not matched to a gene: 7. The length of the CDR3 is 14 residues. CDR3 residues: CASSLRQGGYEQYF. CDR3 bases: TGTGCCAGCTCACTCAGACAGGGCGGTTACGAGCAGTACTTC.

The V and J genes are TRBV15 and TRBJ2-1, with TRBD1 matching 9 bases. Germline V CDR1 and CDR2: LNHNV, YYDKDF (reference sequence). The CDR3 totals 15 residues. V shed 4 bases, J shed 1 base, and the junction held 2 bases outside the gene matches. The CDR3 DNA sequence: TGTGCCACCAGCAAACAGGGGGCTTCCTACAATGAGCAGTTCTTC. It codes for CATSKQGASYNEQFF.